The rows below give T cell receptor beta chains drawn from one sample of a study of blood T cells in healthy people across ages. Using its own MiXCR run on the 5' RACE reads, TCRdb lists one record per CDR3 protein. Of about a million distinct CDR3 sequences in the sample, around 49% were seen once. Sequenced material: blood. These receptors were taken from a man aged 25-45 years in good health. Both conserved end residues are part of each CDR3. Fields, in order: CDR3 DNA, CDR3 protein, D gene, V gene, clone size, J gene. A D gene is named only where the DNA matches it firmly. Clone sizes are given selectively: once, few, many, or a class where the clone is expanded.

cdr3_nt: TGCAGTGCCACTACAGGGCGAGCTAACTATGGCTACACCTTC
cdr3_aa: CSATTGRANYGYTF
d_call: NA
v_call: TRBV20-1
clone_size: NA
j_call: TRBJ1-2

cdr3_nt: TGCGCCAGCAGTGGTGAAGAACGACTAGCGGGGAAATATAGCACAGATACGCAGTATTTT
cdr3_aa: CASSGEERLAGKYSTDTQYF
d_call: TRBD2
v_call: TRBV10-1
clone_size: NA
j_call: TRBJ2-3

cdr3_nt: TGTGCCAGCAGTGTTTTGGGGTCCAGCACAGATACGCAGTATTTT
cdr3_aa: CASSVLGSSTDTQYF
d_call: NA
v_call: TRBV2
clone_size: NA
j_call: TRBJ2-3

cdr3_nt: TGTGCCAGCAGTTACAGGGGACAAAACACTGAAGCTTTCTTT
cdr3_aa: CASSYRGQNTEAFF
d_call: NA
v_call: TRBV6-2/TRBV6-3
clone_size: NA
j_call: TRBJ1-1

cdr3_nt: TGCAGCGTTGAAGATGGGGGTACCGAGCAGTACTTC
cdr3_aa: CSVEDGGTEQYF
d_call: NA
v_call: TRBV29-1
clone_size: NA
j_call: TRBJ2-7

cdr3_nt: TGCGCCAGCAGCTCGGGGGGACCGAACACAGATACGCAGTATTTT
cdr3_aa: CASSSGGPNTDTQYF
d_call: TRBD2
v_call: TRBV5-1
clone_size: NA
j_call: TRBJ2-3

cdr3_nt: TGCAGTGCTGGCACAATGAACACTGAAGCTTTCTTT
cdr3_aa: CSAGTMNTEAFF
d_call: NA
v_call: TRBV20-1
clone_size: NA
j_call: TRBJ1-1

cdr3_nt: TGTGCCAGCACTGTAGGGGGTTCCCAGTACGAGCAGTACTTC
cdr3_aa: CASTVGGSQYEQYF
d_call: NA
v_call: TRBV7-2
clone_size: NA
j_call: TRBJ2-7

cdr3_nt: TGCAGCGTCCTGCTAGCGGGACAAGAGACCCTGTACTTC
cdr3_aa: CSVLLAGQETLYF
d_call: TRBD2
v_call: TRBV29-1
clone_size: once
j_call: TRBJ2-5

cdr3_nt: TGCAGTAATATTAGCGGGGGCCCGGCCACAGATACGCAGTATTTT
cdr3_aa: CSNISGGPATDTQYF
d_call: TRBD2
v_call: TRBV20-1
clone_size: NA
j_call: TRBJ2-3

cdr3_nt: TGTGCCACCAGCAGAGATACGGAACCTACAGATACGCAGTATTTT
cdr3_aa: CATSRDTEPTDTQYF
d_call: NA
v_call: TRBV15
clone_size: many
j_call: TRBJ2-3

cdr3_nt: TGTGCCAGCAGCCAAGAGGTCGGGACAGGAAATAATCAGCCCCAGCATTTT
cdr3_aa: CASSQEVGTGNNQPQHF
d_call: TRBD1
v_call: TRBV3-1
clone_size: NA
j_call: TRBJ1-5

cdr3_nt: TGTGCCAGCAGCTTAAACCCTGGGACGACCTACAATGAGCAGTTCTTC
cdr3_aa: CASSLNPGTTYNEQFF
d_call: NA
v_call: TRBV7-3
clone_size: NA
j_call: TRBJ2-1

cdr3_nt: TGTGCCAGCAGTGAGGTTGGGGAGTCGGATACGCAGTATTTT
cdr3_aa: CASSEVGESDTQYF
d_call: NA
v_call: TRBV6-4
clone_size: few
j_call: TRBJ2-3

cdr3_nt: TGTGCCGGGGCGTGGGGGACCAACACTGAAGCTTTCTTT
cdr3_aa: CAGAWGTNTEAFF
d_call: NA
v_call: TRBV28
clone_size: NA
j_call: TRBJ1-1

cdr3_nt: TGTGCCAGCAGTTACTCGTACTCTACGCAAGAGACCCAGTACTTC
cdr3_aa: CASSYSYSTQETQYF
d_call: NA
v_call: TRBV6-5
clone_size: few
j_call: TRBJ2-5

cdr3_nt: TGTGCCACCAGTGACCCGGGCTCGAACTATGGCTACACCTTC
cdr3_aa: CATSDPGSNYGYTF
d_call: NA
v_call: TRBV24-1
clone_size: NA
j_call: TRBJ1-2

cdr3_nt: TGTGCCAGCAGCCGGAACTTAGGGGCTCAGGCCTACGAGCAGTACTTC
cdr3_aa: CASSRNLGAQAYEQYF
d_call: NA
v_call: TRBV12-3/TRBV12-4
clone_size: NA
j_call: TRBJ2-7

cdr3_nt: TGCAGTGCTCCAGACAGGTCCTATGGCTACACCTTC
cdr3_aa: CSAPDRSYGYTF
d_call: NA
v_call: TRBV20-1
clone_size: once
j_call: TRBJ1-2

cdr3_nt: TGTGCTAGTGGTACGATCCTAGCGGGGGCTGCAAATGAGCAGTTCTTC
cdr3_aa: CASGTILAGAANEQFF
d_call: TRBD2
v_call: TRBV12-5
clone_size: NA
j_call: TRBJ2-1

cdr3_nt: TGTGCCAGCAGCCAACCCAGAAAACACGAGCAGTTCTTC
cdr3_aa: CASSQPRKHEQFF
d_call: NA
v_call: TRBV14
clone_size: NA
j_call: TRBJ2-1

cdr3_nt: TGTGCCAGCGAATCGGGGGATACGCAGTATTTT
cdr3_aa: CASESGDTQYF
d_call: NA
v_call: TRBV12-3/TRBV12-4
clone_size: few
j_call: TRBJ2-3

cdr3_nt: TGTGCCAGCAGCCAGGGCGGGGGAGTTGAAAAACTGTTTTTT
cdr3_aa: CASSQGGGVEKLFF
d_call: NA
v_call: TRBV7-2
clone_size: NA
j_call: TRBJ1-4

cdr3_nt: TGCGCCAGCAGCCCTGACAGTGGCTCCTACGAGCAGTACTTC
cdr3_aa: CASSPDSGSYEQYF
d_call: NA
v_call: TRBV4-1
clone_size: NA
j_call: TRBJ2-7

cdr3_nt: TGTGCCAGCTCGGATCTGACAGGCGGCACTGAAGCTTTCTTT
cdr3_aa: CASSDLTGGTEAFF
d_call: NA
v_call: TRBV18
clone_size: NA
j_call: TRBJ1-1

cdr3_nt: TGTGCCAGCAGCTTGAAGGACAGGGTGGACTACGAGCAGTACTTC
cdr3_aa: CASSLKDRVDYEQYF
d_call: TRBD1
v_call: TRBV7-2
clone_size: NA
j_call: TRBJ2-7

cdr3_nt: TGTGCCAGCAGCCAAACGAGGGCTAGCGGTCCATACAATGAGCAGTACTTC
cdr3_aa: CASSQTRASGPYNEQYF
d_call: TRBD2
v_call: TRBV3-1
clone_size: NA
j_call: TRBJ2-5

cdr3_nt: TGTGCCAGCAGCTCTCTCGACAGGGGGAGGCGAGGCTACACCTTC
cdr3_aa: CASSSLDRGRRGYTF
d_call: TRBD1
v_call: TRBV7-2
clone_size: NA
j_call: TRBJ1-2

cdr3_nt: TGTGCCAGCAGCTTCCCGGTCCTAGCGGGGGAGACCTACGAGCAGTACTTC
cdr3_aa: CASSFPVLAGETYEQYF
d_call: TRBD2
v_call: TRBV7-2
clone_size: NA
j_call: TRBJ2-7

cdr3_nt: TGTGCCACCAGTGACCCGCTGGACAGCCTATGGGAGACCCAGTACTTC
cdr3_aa: CATSDPLDSLWETQYF
d_call: NA
v_call: TRBV24-1
clone_size: few
j_call: TRBJ2-5

cdr3_nt: TGTGCCACCAGCAGACAGGGAAGCTCCTACGAGCAGTACTTC
cdr3_aa: CATSRQGSSYEQYF
d_call: NA
v_call: TRBV15
clone_size: few
j_call: TRBJ2-7

cdr3_nt: TGTGCCAGCAGCTTCGGGACTAGCGACGTCAATGAGCAGTTCTTC
cdr3_aa: CASSFGTSDVNEQFF
d_call: TRBD2
v_call: TRBV4-2
clone_size: few
j_call: TRBJ2-1

cdr3_nt: TGTGTCAGCGGGTCGGGAGGGGGCTCCTACAATGAGCAGTTCTTC
cdr3_aa: CVSGSGGGSYNEQFF
d_call: TRBD2
v_call: TRBV7-9
clone_size: NA
j_call: TRBJ2-1

cdr3_nt: TGCGCCAGCAGCCACCCGACTAGAAGGCTTAACGAGACCCAGTACTTC
cdr3_aa: CASSHPTRRLNETQYF
d_call: NA
v_call: TRBV4-1
clone_size: NA
j_call: TRBJ2-5

cdr3_nt: TGTGCCAGCAGCGGGACAGGGGAAACCGGGGAGCTGTTTTTT
cdr3_aa: CASSGTGETGELFF
d_call: TRBD1
v_call: TRBV6-4
clone_size: NA
j_call: TRBJ2-2

cdr3_nt: TGTGCCAGCAGCCAAGATAGGGCGGGTGGTGAAAAACTGTTTTTT
cdr3_aa: CASSQDRAGGEKLFF
d_call: NA
v_call: TRBV4-2
clone_size: NA
j_call: TRBJ1-4

cdr3_nt: TGTGCCAGCCGGAGACTAGCGGGGGCCGGGGAGCTGTTTTTT
cdr3_aa: CASRRLAGAGELFF
d_call: TRBD2
v_call: TRBV5-6
clone_size: NA
j_call: TRBJ2-2

cdr3_nt: TGTGCCAGCAGCCCGGCGGGAGCCCGGTATAATTCACCCCTCCACTTT
cdr3_aa: CASSPAGARYNSPLHF
d_call: NA
v_call: TRBV3-1
clone_size: NA
j_call: TRBJ1-6

cdr3_nt: TGTGCCAGCAGCTTTGGACAACCAAGCACAGATACGCAGTATTTT
cdr3_aa: CASSFGQPSTDTQYF
d_call: NA
v_call: TRBV7-9
clone_size: many
j_call: TRBJ2-3

cdr3_nt: TGTGCCAGCTCACCATCAATGGGGCAGGAGCAGTACTTC
cdr3_aa: CASSPSMGQEQYF
d_call: NA
v_call: TRBV18
clone_size: few
j_call: TRBJ2-5

cdr3_nt: TGTGCCAGCAGTTTACTGAACAATGAGCAGTTCTTC
cdr3_aa: CASSLLNNEQFF
d_call: NA
v_call: TRBV12-3/TRBV12-4
clone_size: many
j_call: TRBJ2-1

cdr3_nt: TGTGCCAGCAGGGGACTAGCGGGGGGGGTAAACACAGCTACGCAGTATTTT
cdr3_aa: CASRGLAGGVNTATQYF
d_call: TRBD2
v_call: TRBV6-1
clone_size: NA
j_call: TRBJ2-3

cdr3_nt: TGTGCCAGCAGTTTCGGAGGGGCCGAGCAGTACTTC
cdr3_aa: CASSFGGAEQYF
d_call: NA
v_call: TRBV28
clone_size: few
j_call: TRBJ2-7

cdr3_nt: TGCAGCGTTGGGGGGGGCATCTATGGCTACACCTTC
cdr3_aa: CSVGGGIYGYTF
d_call: NA
v_call: TRBV29-1
clone_size: few
j_call: TRBJ1-2

cdr3_nt: TGTGCCAGCAGCTCGAACAGATACACAACTAATGAAAAACTGTTTTTT
cdr3_aa: CASSSNRYTTNEKLFF
d_call: NA
v_call: TRBV7-9
clone_size: NA
j_call: TRBJ1-4

cdr3_nt: TGCAGTGCTAGAGTGGGTACAGGGGCTAGGCGCTACGAGCAGTACTTC
cdr3_aa: CSARVGTGARRYEQYF
d_call: TRBD1
v_call: TRBV20-1
clone_size: NA
j_call: TRBJ2-7

cdr3_nt: TGCAGTGCTCGGACTCCCATCTGGACCCAGTACTTC
cdr3_aa: CSARTPIWTQYF
d_call: NA
v_call: TRBV20-1
clone_size: NA
j_call: TRBJ2-5

cdr3_nt: TGTGCCAGTAGTACCCCAGGACAGCCGTTCTACGAGCAGTACTTC
cdr3_aa: CASSTPGQPFYEQYF
d_call: NA
v_call: TRBV19
clone_size: NA
j_call: TRBJ2-7

cdr3_nt: TGTGCCAGCAGTTCCGGGCTACCAGGAGCAGATACGCAGTATTTT
cdr3_aa: CASSSGLPGADTQYF
d_call: NA
v_call: TRBV27
clone_size: few
j_call: TRBJ2-3

cdr3_nt: TGTGCCAGCAGTTTAAGTGGAGGACGAGGGGGCCCCGAGCAGTACTTC
cdr3_aa: CASSLSGGRGGPEQYF
d_call: TRBD1
v_call: TRBV27
clone_size: NA
j_call: TRBJ2-7

cdr3_nt: TGTGCCAGCAGATCCGGGACTGATCCGAACACCGGGGAGCTGTTTTTT
cdr3_aa: CASRSGTDPNTGELFF
d_call: NA
v_call: TRBV11-2
clone_size: NA
j_call: TRBJ2-2